These T cell receptor beta chains were read from a single sample in a study of T cells in tuberculosis. Produced via immunoSEQ multiplex PCR; TCRdb's table is partial and in-frame only. The sample lists 85,000 to 90,000 clones, under 95% occurring once. The specimen was CD1b-GMM tetramer-negative cells sorted from PBMCs. The source is an adult woman with latent tuberculosis. The CDR3 runs from the conserved cysteine through the conserved F or W. D genes are given only for firm matches. Clone size, where shown, is once, few, many, or a class for clones that have expanded.

j_call v_call d_call clone_size cdr3_aa cdr3_nt
TRBJ2-2 TRBV7-2 TRBD2 - CASSLNARLAGGHSGELFF TGTGCCAGCAGCTTAAATGCGCGTCTAGCGGGGGGGCATAGCGGGGAGCTGTTTTTT
TRBJ2-7 TRBV19 - - CASSLQSRGYEQYF TGTGCCAGTAGTTTACAGAGCCGGGGCTACGAGCAGTACTTC
TRBJ2-3 TRBV7-9 TRBD2 - CASSLGAGGPGDTQYF TGTGCCAGCAGCTTAGGAGCGGGGGGGCCTGGAGATACGCAGTATTTT
TRBJ1-6 TRBV9 - - CASSDTWGGGSPLHF TGTGCCAGCAGCGATACTTGGGGGGGTGGTTCACCCCTCCACTTT
TRBJ2-2 TRBV28 TRBD2 - CASSSGTSGVTGELFF TGTGCCAGCAGCAGCGGGACTAGCGGCGTCACCGGGGAGCTGTTTTTT
TRBJ2-7 TRBV5-1 TRBD2 - CASSLLAGGKPEQYF TGCGCCAGCAGCTTGCTAGCGGGTGGGAAGCCCGAGCAGTACTTC
TRBJ2-2 TRBV18 - - CASSPYTGSTGELFF TGTGCCAGCTCACCTTACACGGGGAGCACCGGGGAGCTGTTTTTT
TRBJ2-1 TRBV19 - few CASTQNTVAVNEQFF TGTGCCAGTACCCAAAATACTGTTGCCGTCAATGAGCAGTTCTTC
TRBJ1-6 TRBV27 TRBD1 - CASGPPTGQSYNSPLHF TGTGCCAGCGGCCCCCCGACAGGGCAGTCCTATAATTCACCCCTCCACTTT
TRBJ1-1 TRBV11-3 - - CASSSGHLNTEAFF TGTGCCAGCAGCTCGGGACACCTGAACACTGAAGCTTTCTTT
TRBJ1-5 TRBV6-1 TRBD1 few CASSEPPTGGSQPQHF TGTGCCAGCAGTGAACCACCTACAGGGGGCAGTCAGCCCCAGCATTTT
TRBJ2-5 TRBV2 - few CASIRLDETQYF TGTGCCAGCATCCGACTAGATGAGACCCAGTACTTC
TRBJ2-5 TRBV7-7 TRBD2 - CASSLGASGGETQYF TGTGCTAGCAGCTTAGGGGCTAGCGGGGGAGAGACCCAGTACTTC
TRBJ1-1 TRBV2 - - CASSEEQGTEAFF TGTGCCAGCAGTGAAGAACAGGGTACTGAAGCTTTCTTT
TRBJ2-1 TRBV6-4 TRBD1 - CASSPTGQGDLFF TGTGCCAGCAGCCCGACGGGACAGGGTGATCTGTTCTTC
TRBJ1-1 TRBV6-6 - - CASSYPGQNTEAFF TGTGCCAGCAGTTACCCGGGACAGAACACTGAAGCTTTCTTT
TRBJ1-2 TRBV15 TRBD1 - CATSRDRGANYGYTF TGTGCCACCAGCAGGGACAGGGGAGCTAACTATGGCTACACCTTC
TRBJ2-5 TRBV13 TRBD1 - CASSSFRDSQETQYF TGTGCCAGCAGCTCATTTCGGGACAGCCAAGAGACCCAGTACTTC
TRBJ2-3 TRBV9 TRBD1 - CASSVEGAPGDTQYF TGTGCCAGCAGCGTAGAGGGGGCCCCAGGAGATACGCAGTATTTT
TRBJ2-2 TRBV6-1 - - CASSGSRAGELFF TGTGCCAGCAGTGGAAGTCGAGCGGGGGAGCTGTTTTTT
TRBJ1-4 TRBV29-1 TRBD1 - CSVRTGYEKLFF TGCAGCGTAAGGACAGGGTATGAAAAACTGTTTTTT
TRBJ2-3 TRBV28 TRBD2 - CASSPILAGVGLVTDTQYF TGTGCCAGCAGCCCCATACTAGCGGGGGTGGGATTGGTCACAGATACGCAGTATTTT
TRBJ2-7 TRBV27 - - CASSLSEGYEQYF TGTGCCAGCAGTTTATCGGAGGGCTACGAGCAGTACTTC
TRBJ1-3 TRBV19 - - CASRRADGNTIYF TGTGCCAGTCGGAGGGCGGATGGAAACACCATATATTTT
TRBJ1-5 TRBV2 TRBD1 - CASLGGWGNQPQHF TGTGCCAGCCTAGGGGGCTGGGGCAATCAGCCCCAGCATTTT
TRBJ2-3 TRBV19 - - CATSVSGTQYF TGTGCCACTTCAGTAAGTGGTACGCAGTATTTT
TRBJ1-1 TRBV19 - - CASSTVTGGTEAFF TGTGCCAGTAGTACCGTAACAGGCGGCACTGAAGCTTTCTTT
TRBJ1-5 TRBV18 - - CASSPQTGNQPQHF TGTGCCAGCTCACCCCAAACAGGGAATCAGCCCCAGCATTTT
TRBJ1-1 TRBV29-1 - - CSVEDRDRVGRRTEAFF TGCAGCGTTGAAGATCGAGATCGCGTTGGGCGGAGGACTGAAGCTTTCTTT
TRBJ1-2 TRBV5-4 - - CASSSGMGYGYTF TGTGCCAGCAGCTCAGGGATGGGCTATGGCTACACCTTC
TRBJ2-7 TRBV5-4 - - CASSLESRTYEQYF TGTGCCAGCAGCTTGGAGAGCCGAACTTACGAGCAGTACTTC
TRBJ1-2 TRBV10-3 TRBD1 few CAIRDTGVGYGYTF TGTGCCATCAGGGACACAGGGGTGGGCTATGGCTACACCTTC
TRBJ2-3 TRBV5-5 TRBD2 - CASSAGGTSSTDTQYF TGTGCCAGCTCGGCGGGGGGGACCTCTAGCACAGATACGCAGTATTTT
TRBJ1-1 TRBV5-1 - - CASRQDLNTEAFF TGCGCCAGCAGACAGGATCTGAACACTGAAGCTTTCTTT
TRBJ2-3 TRBV27 TRBD2 - CASSFRGGPQYF TGTGCCAGCAGTTTCCGGGGGGGCCCGCAGTATTTT
TRBJ2-3 TRBV10-3 - - CAIKAGASTDTQYF TGTGCCATCAAGGCGGGGGCTAGCACAGATACGCAGTATTTT
TRBJ1-5 TRBV19 TRBD1 - CASSSSGQGIGNQPQHF TGTGCCAGTAGTTCGTCGGGACAGGGGATCGGCAATCAGCCCCAGCATTTT
TRBJ1-1 TRBV5-8 - - CASSLVPGNTEAFF TGTGCCAGCAGCTTGGTTCCGGGGAACACTGAAGCTTTCTTT
TRBJ2-2 TRBV19 TRBD1 - CASRAGTGNTGELFF TGTGCCAGTAGGGCAGGGACAGGGAACACCGGGGAGCTGTTTTTT
TRBJ2-7 TRBV6-6 TRBD2 once CASVHTSGVHEQYF TGTGCCAGCGTACACACTAGCGGGGTCCACGAGCAGTACTTC
TRBJ1-1 TRBV6-5 TRBD1 - CASSRTGGNTEAFF TGTGCCAGCAGTCGGACAGGGGGCAACACTGAAGCTTTCTTT
TRBJ2-6 TRBV27 - - CASSSIRGLPGANVLTF TGTGCCAGCAGCTCGATCAGGGGCCTTCCTGGGGCCAACGTCCTGACTTTC
TRBJ1-4 TRBV10-2 - - CASSYNRARNEKLFF TGCGCCAGCAGTTATAACAGGGCCCGCAATGAAAAACTGTTTTTT
TRBJ2-7 TRBV5-4 - - CASSSGVNSYEQYF TGTGCCAGCAGCTCGGGAGTAAACTCCTACGAGCAGTACTTC
TRBJ1-2 TRBV19 TRBD1 - CASSRTGQGNYGYTF TGTGCCAGTAGCCGCACGGGACAGGGGAACTATGGCTACACCTTC
TRBJ1-5 TRBV19 TRBD1 - CASSIFGQGTHQPQHF TGTGCCAGTAGTATTTTTGGACAGGGGACACATCAGCCCCAGCATTTT